The 5 T cell receptor beta chains presented below share a single source sample, sequenced in a study of graft-versus-host responses after intestinal transplantation. Which antigens these TCRs recognize remains unknown. Some clones are missing from TCRdb's copy, which holds only in-frame ones; the method was immunoSEQ multiplex PCR. The sample has around 90,000 clones; 92% are singletons. The source material was unstimulated CD4+ T cells sorted from spleen or lymph node cells, sampled before intestinal transplant. All receptors come from a human donor who received an intestinal transplant.

As DNA, the CDR3 is TGCGCCAGCAGCGGGAGACAGGGGGCCAAAAACATTCAGTACTTC. Its protein product is CASSGRQGAKNIQYF. J is TRBJ2-4 and V is TRBV5-1, with 8 positions matching TRBD1. CDR1 SGHRS and CDR2 YFSETQ come from the germline V gene. The length of the CDR3 is 15 residues. V trimming: 4 bases; J trimming: 1 base; junction bases outside the gene matches: 4.

The V call is TRBV28, the J call TRBJ2-5; D perhaps matches TRBD2 (5 bases). The CDR3 consists of 14 residues. Germline V gene sequence: CDR1 MDHEN, CDR2 SYDVKM. Trimming pared 8 bases from V and 2 bases from J, leaving 15 bases between. Written as DNA, the CDR3 is TGTGCCAGCCGAACCCAACGGGGACAAGAGACCCAGTACTTC. Residues: CASRTQRGQETQYF.

The chain recombines TRBV7-8 with TRBJ1-3; D not resolved. This CDR3 is 13 amino acids long. CDR1 and CDR2 from the germline V gene are SGHVS and FQNEAQ. Trimming removed 6 bases from V and 0 bases from J, with 6 bases in between. CDR3 protein: CASSRVSGNTIYF. As DNA, the CDR3 is TGTGCCAGCAGTAGAGTCTCTGGAAACACCATATATTTT. The variable domain in full, with the rest retrieved from reference TRBV7-8 and TRBJ1-3, is GAGVSQSPRYKVAKRGQDVALRCDPISGHVSLFWYQQALGQGPEFLTYFQNEAQLDKSGLPSDRFFAERPEGSVSTLKIQRTQQEDSAVYLCASSRVSGNTIYFGEGSWLTVV.

The chain has TRBV2 and TRBJ2-3, with D unclear. CDR1 SNHLY and CDR2 FYNNEI come from the germline V gene. This CDR3 contains 12 residues. The V and J ends lost 2 bases and 6 bases respectively, with 6 bases between them. In nucleotides, the CDR3 is TGTGCCAGCAGTGAATCTCTCGATACGCAGTATTTT. Its protein is CASSESLDTQYF.

This clone was observed a single time. The chain joins TRBV12-5 to TRBJ2-3; 13 nucleotides agree with TRBD2. V trimming: 6 bases; J trimming: 1 base; junction bases outside the gene matches: 7. Germline values: CDR1 LGHNT, CDR2 FRNRAP. This CDR3 has 17 residues. The CDR3 nucleotides are TGTGCTAGTGGGGGACTAGCGGGGAGATGGGGCACAGATACGCAGTATTTT. Residues: CASGGLAGRWGTDTQYF.